The 21 T cell receptor beta chains reported below all come from one sample, sequenced in a study of CD8 T cells in Susac syndrome. Reverse transcription used about 0.5 to 1 ug RNA and random hexamers. MiXCR, applied by TCRdb to the immunoSEQ multiplex PCR reads, yields one record per CDR3 protein. The sample lists about 120,000 distinct CDR3 sequences, around 94% occurring once. Source material: CD4+ T cells from PBMCs. Receptors were obtained from a human donor with multiple sclerosis.

The chain recombines TRBV5-5 with TRBJ2-3; 7 positions agree with TRBD1. V was pared by 3 bases and J by 2 bases, with 6 bases of the junction left unmatched. This CDR3 is 15 amino acids long. Per the germline V gene, CDR1 is SGHKS and CDR2 is YYEKEE (reference sequence). CDR3 nucleotide sequence: TGTGCCAGCAGCTCCCAGACAGGGTTCACAGATACGCAGTATTTT. This encodes CASSSQTGFTDTQYF.

This clonotype has a single count. The DNA for the CDR3 is TGTGCCAGCAGGCAGTCACAGGGGGTAGGTCAGCCCCAGCATTTT. Translation: CASRQSQGVGQPQHF. V is TRBV6-5 and J is TRBJ1-5; TRBD1 matches at 8 bases. The CDR3 length is 15 residues. Germline V gene sequence: CDR1 MNHEY, CDR2 SVGAGI. After removal of 6 bases from V and 6 bases from J, the junction contained 10 bases not matched to a gene.

The V call is TRBV7-8, the J call TRBJ2-4, with 9 bases lining up with TRBD2. Germline V lookup: CDR1 SGHVS, CDR2 FQNEAQ. V was clipped by 5 bases and J by 7 bases; unmatched bases: 12. The CDR3 length is 16 residues. CDR3 sequence reads: CASSGGGGRVQNIQYF. CDR3 DNA sequence: TGTGCCAGCAGCGGCGGGGGGGGGCGAGTCCAGAACATTCAGTACTTC.

V usage is TRBV11-3 and J usage is TRBJ2-7, with 7 bases that match TRBD2. Looked up from germline, CDR1 is SGHNT and CDR2 is YENEEA. V was pared by 7 bases and J by 5 bases, with 11 bases of the junction left unmatched. The CDR3 spans 14 residues. The DNA of the CDR3 is TGTGCCAGCATGGGGTTTTCGGGGGGTAACGAGCAGTACTTC. Translation: CASMGFSGGNEQYF.

The chain links TRBV18 to TRBJ1-1, with a weak D call TRBD1 (5 bases). Germline CDR1 KGHSH, CDR2 LQKENI. V shed 0 bases and J shed 6 bases, with 14 bases lying between them. The CDR3 has 15 amino acids. The CDR3 sequence: CASSPPVGGYAEAFF. The CDR3 coding sequence is TGTGCCAGCTCACCACCGGTTGGGGGGTACGCTGAAGCTTTCTTT.

This chain joins TRBV28 and TRBJ1-1; no firm D call. Deletions cut 5 bases from V and 1 base from J, with 14 bases between. CDR1 and CDR2 from the germline V gene are MDHEN and SYDVKM. The CDR3 extends over 15 amino acids. CDR3 nucleotide sequence: TGTGCCAGCAGTCCACAAAGGGTTGGGAACACTGAAGCTTTCTTT. Translating gives CASSPQRVGNTEAFF.

As DNA, the CDR3 is TGCGCCAGCAGCCCGGGACAGGGGGCGACTTCACCCCTCCACTTT. Encoded protein: CASSPGQGATSPLHF. The rearrangement links TRBV4-1 to TRBJ1-6; the match to TRBD1 covers 12 bases. The germline CDR1 and CDR2 sequences are MGHRA and YSYEKL. The CDR3 contains 15 residues. With V trimmed by 4 bases and J by 9 bases, 4 bases remained unmatched.

In its sample, this clonotype was seen once. This chain connects TRBV5-1 to TRBJ1-2; 7 bases map to TRBD1. This CDR3 is built from 12 residues. Germline loops: CDR1 SGHRS, CDR2 YFSETQ. V was clipped by 2 bases and J by 8 bases; unmatched bases: 3. DNA of the CDR3: TGCGCCAGCAGCTTCGGACAGGTGGGCTACACCTTC. Translation: CASSFGQVGYTF.

V is TRBV20-1 and J is TRBJ2-1; D is undetermined. Deletions cut 5 bases from V and 5 bases from J, with 16 bases between. Germline CDR1 reads DFQATT; CDR2 reads SNEGSKA (reference sequence). This CDR3 has 14 amino acids. Written as DNA, the CDR3 is TGCAGTGCTGTAGGACCCTTGGGAAACAATGAGCAGTTCTTC. It is translated as CSAVGPLGNNEQFF.

The V gene is TRBV7-9, the J gene TRBJ1-2; D gene unclear. The germline V gene has CDR1 SEHNR and CDR2 FQNEAQ (reference sequence). The V gene lost 8 bases and the J gene lost 5 bases, with 18 bases spanning the gap. The CDR3 totals 14 residues. The CDR3 sequence is CASSQDLRVYGYTF. DNA of the CDR3: TGTGCCAGCTCCCAGGACCTCCGGGTTTATGGCTACACCTTC.

CDR3 nucleotides: TGCGCCAGCAGTCTTCCTCTAGGCGGGACAGGTCCTTACAATGAGCAGTTCTTC. It codes for CASSLPLGGTGPYNEQFF. The rearrangement joins TRBV23-1 to TRBJ2-1; 8 positions agree with TRBD1. TRBV23-1 is labeled an ORF, and its function is uncertain. CDR3 length: 18 residues. With 4 bases clipped from V and 4 bases from J, the junction kept 15 bases outside the gene matches.

The chain employs TRBV7-2 and TRBJ1-2; D is perhaps TRBD1 (5 bases). The V end lost 5 bases, the J end lost 0 bases, and 10 bases lay between the germline ends. Germline values: CDR1 SGHTA, CDR2 FQGNSA. The length of the CDR3 is 14 residues. The CDR3 DNA sequence: TGTGCCAGCAGCCCAGGGCCCGCTAACTATGGCTACACCTTC. Protein product: CASSPGPANYGYTF.

V and J are TRBV20-1 and TRBJ2-7; TRBD2 agrees at 11 bases. V was pared by 5 bases and J by 2 bases, with 5 bases of the junction left unmatched. The CDR3 sequence is 14 residues long. Germline assignment: CDR1 DFQATT and CDR2 SNEGSKA (reference sequence). CDR3 protein: CSASIAGGTYEQYF. The CDR3 DNA sequence: TGCAGTGCTTCCATAGCGGGGGGGACCTACGAGCAGTACTTC.

In this sample, this clonotype turned up once. This rearrangement joins TRBV3-1 to TRBJ2-7; D remains ambiguous. Trimming shortened V by 0 bases and J by 4 bases, and 16 bases separated the two germline ends. Germline V CDR1 and CDR2: LGHDT, YNNKEL (reference sequence). This CDR3 has 16 residues. The CDR3 nucleotides are TGTGCCAGCAGCCAAGATAATGGGATCCCCAGGTACGAGCAGTACTTC. It specifies CASSQDNGIPRYEQYF.

The rearrangement joins TRBV7-2 to TRBJ1-2; 7 nucleotides line up with TRBD1. Trimming cost V 4 bases and J 5 bases; bases outside gene matches: 10. The CDR3 runs to 15 residues. CDR1 is SGHTA, CDR2 FQGNSA, per germline. Here the CDR3 DNA reads TGTGCCAGCAGCTCCTTCACAGGGGTAGTTTATGGCTACACCTTC. It translates to CASSSFTGVVYGYTF.

J is TRBJ1-1 and V is TRBV29-1; 9 nucleotides line up with TRBD1. The CDR3 has 13 residues. After removal of 7 bases from V and 7 bases from J, the junction contained 10 bases not matched to a gene. Germline CDR1 is SQVTM and CDR2 is ANQGSEA. The CDR3 DNA follows: TGCAGCGCACAGACGACAGGGGGTAATGAAGCTTTCTTT. This translates into CSAQTTGGNEAFF.

This CDR3 is CASSLSGTGNYGYTF. CDR3 nucleotide sequence: TGTGCCAGCAGCTTGTCCGGGACAGGGAACTATGGCTACACCTTC. The gene calls are TRBV5-6 and TRBJ1-2, with TRBD1 matching over 9 bases. Germline V gene data show CDR1 as SGHDT and CDR2 as YYEEEE. V lost 1 base to trimming and J lost 2 bases; unmatched junction nucleotides: 3. The CDR3 sequence is 15 residues long.

The chain recombines TRBV29-1 with TRBJ1-2; D gene uncertain. The germline V gene encodes CDR1 SQVTM and CDR2 ANQGSEA. With 2 bases removed from V and 8 bases from J, the gap between germline ends came to 9 bases. The CDR3 is 11 amino acids. CDR3 sequence: CSVELGGGYTF. The CDR3 coding sequence is TGCAGCGTTGAACTTGGAGGGGGCTACACCTTC.

The chain is built from TRBV2 and TRBJ1-1; 11 bases are shared with TRBD1. The CDR3 length is 13 residues. Germline V CDR1 and CDR2: SNHLY, FYNNEI. This CDR3 reads CAGQGDMNTEAFF. CDR3 coding DNA: TGTGCGGGACAGGGGGACATGAACACTGAAGCTTTCTTT.

Notes on this clonotype: Its ends do not fully match the called genes, so a read error is possible. V and J are TRBV28 and TRBJ2-1; no clear D gene. This CDR3 region has 14 residues. Germline CDR1 and CDR2: MDHEN and SYDVKM. CDR3 region: CASSWLLPYDEQFF. CDR3 DNA sequence: TGTGCCAGCAGTTGGCTTCTCCCCTACGATGAGCAGTTCTTC.

In this sample, this clonotype turned up a few times. The chain recombines TRBV30 with TRBJ2-7; TRBD2 might be the D (6 bases). Between the trimmed V and J ends, which lost 4 bases and 5 bases, there was a span of 18 bases. The CDR3 runs to 14 residues. Per the germline V gene, CDR1 is GTSNPN and CDR2 is SVGIG (reference sequence). CDR3 nucleotide sequence: TGTGCCTGGACCCGAGGGGCTAGCGCGAACGAGCAGTACTTC. This translates into CAWTRGASANEQYF.